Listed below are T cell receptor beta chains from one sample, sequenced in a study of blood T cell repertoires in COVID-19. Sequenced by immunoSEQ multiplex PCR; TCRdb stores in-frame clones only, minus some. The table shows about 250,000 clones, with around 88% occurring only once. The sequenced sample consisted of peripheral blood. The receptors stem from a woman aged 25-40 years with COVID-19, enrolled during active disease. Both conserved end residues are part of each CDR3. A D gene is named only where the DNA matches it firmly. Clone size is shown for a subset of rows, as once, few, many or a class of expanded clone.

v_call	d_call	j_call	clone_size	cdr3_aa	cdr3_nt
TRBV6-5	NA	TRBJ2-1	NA	CASSYGQGHSYNEQFF	TGTGCCAGCAGTTACGGCCAGGGACACTCATACAATGAGCAGTTCTTC
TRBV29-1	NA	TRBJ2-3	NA	CSVYAGRSTDTQYF	TGCAGCGTTTACGCGGGCCGAAGCACAGATACGCAGTATTTT
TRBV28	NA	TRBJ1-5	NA	CASSLTGPQHF	TGTGCCAGCAGCTTGACAGGGCCCCAGCATTTT
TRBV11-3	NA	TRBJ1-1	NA	CASSLRGRTEAFF	TGTGCCAGCAGCTTACGGGGAAGGACTGAAGCTTTCTTT
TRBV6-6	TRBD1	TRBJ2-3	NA	CASRHRGPPTDTQYF	TGTGCCAGCAGGCACAGGGGGCCCCCCACAGATACGCAGTATTTT
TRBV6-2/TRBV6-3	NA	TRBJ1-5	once	CASSRTGNSNQPQHF	TGTGCCAGCAGCAGAACAGGGAATAGCAATCAGCCCCAGCATTTT
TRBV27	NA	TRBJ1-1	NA	CASKREEGTEAFF	TGTGCCAGCAAGAGGGAAGAAGGCACTGAAGCTTTCTTT
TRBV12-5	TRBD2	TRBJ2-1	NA	CASGLVLFGVGRARYNEQFF	TGTGCTAGTGGTTTGGTATTGTTCGGGGTCGGGAGGGCCCGCTACAATGAGCAGTTCTTC
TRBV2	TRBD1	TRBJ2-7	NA	CASSVGQGVGYEQYF	TGTGCCAGCAGTGTGGGGCAGGGGGTAGGGTACGAGCAGTACTTC
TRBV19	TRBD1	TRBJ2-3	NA	CASSTPTGTTDTQYF	TGTGCCAGTAGTACGCCGACAGGGACCACAGATACGCAGTATTTT
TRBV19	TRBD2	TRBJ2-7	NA	CASSTQAGSYEQYF	TGTGCCAGTAGTACCCAAGCGGGGAGTTACGAGCAGTACTTC
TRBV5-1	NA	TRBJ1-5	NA	CASSLGPGWDQPQHF	TGCGCCAGCAGCTTGGGTCCAGGGTGGGATCAGCCCCAGCATTTT